The rows below give T cell receptor beta chains drawn from one sample of a study of cytomegalovirus exposure and HLA in healthy donors. Measured with immunoSEQ multiplex PCR; TCRdb has only the in-frame clones, and not every one. Of 200,000 or so clones listed, roughly 80% are singletons. Sequenced input: PBMCs. Receptor source: a boy between 5 and 17 years old in good health and CMV-seronegative. Each CDR3 is given without its conserved first and last residue. The D gene is left open where the match is weak.

v_gene,d_gene,j_gene,CDR3aa
TRBV6-5,TRBD1,TRBJ2-5,ASRVTGTAQETQY
TRBV5-8,TRBD1,TRBJ2-7,ASSRATGVYEQY
TRBV9,-,TRBJ2-1,ASSVEAHRVTYNEQF
TRBV4-2,-,TRBJ2-1,ASSHESLPSAPYNEQF
TRBV9,TRBD1,TRBJ1-3,ASSARDSSGNTIY
TRBV7-2,-,TRBJ1-5,ASSFSGDYQPQH
TRBV30,-,TRBJ1-2,AWSPDTLLSYGYT
TRBV18,TRBD2,TRBJ2-1,ASSPTDLGLAAYNEQF
TRBV7-3,TRBD1,TRBJ2-3,ASSLRGQGADTQY
TRBV7-2,-,TRBJ2-1,ASSLAQGNEQF
TRBV29-1,TRBD1,TRBJ1-3,SVGDSSGNTIY
TRBV6-5,-,TRBJ2-5,ASSYLSAATQY
TRBV6-6,TRBD1,TRBJ1-2,ASSQGQGVGGYT
TRBV7-2,-,TRBJ2-7,ASSLEGSSFLAYEQY
TRBV4-2,TRBD2,TRBJ2-7,ASSQDHSGSGYEQY
TRBV11-2,TRBD1,TRBJ1-2,ASSLGQGAGYGYT
TRBV9,TRBD1,TRBJ1-1,ASSDHRGDTEAF
TRBV9,-,TRBJ2-7,ASSVGTDNTYEQY
TRBV11-1,-,TRBJ2-2,ASSHSPGNTGELF
TRBV30,TRBD1,TRBJ1-2,AWSPGGGYGYT
TRBV7-9,-,TRBJ2-2,ASSFLSGELF
TRBV7-3,TRBD1,TRBJ2-1,ASSGTGGNEQF
TRBV30,TRBD2,TRBJ2-3,AWSLLAGVSDTQY
TRBV7-3,-,TRBJ2-3,ASSPPGADTQY
TRBV6-5,-,TRBJ2-3,ASSYGGPDTQY
TRBV9,-,TRBJ2-7,ASSVSQGPYEQY
TRBV6-5,-,TRBJ1-2,ASSRGGVDGYT
TRBV10-3,-,TRBJ1-5,AISSLMNQPQH
TRBV6-4,-,TRBJ1-2,ASSDRQGNGYT
TRBV27,-,TRBJ1-1,ASGRGSPGYEAF
TRBV7-8,-,TRBJ2-2,ASSLVFEFPNTGELF
TRBV6-4,-,TRBJ1-2,ASSITGRPSYGYT
TRBV20-1,-,TRBJ2-1,SASSLEQF
TRBV11-2,TRBD2,TRBJ2-1,ASSLAPGLAGDNEQF
TRBV30,TRBD1,TRBJ1-2,AWSPRNRGTYGYT
TRBV7-7,TRBD2,TRBJ2-1,ASSPGRGHNEQF
TRBV28,-,TRBJ2-7,ASSSRDTDYEQC
TRBV5-4,-,TRBJ2-3,ASSFSSRSRTDTQY
TRBV28,TRBD1,TRBJ2-6,ASRLRDSHSGANVLT
TRBV9,TRBD2,TRBJ2-5,ASSFTTSGEETQY
TRBV9,TRBD2,TRBJ2-2,ASSVTGTSGRVGGELF
TRBV4-1,TRBD1,TRBJ1-4,ASSQDRTGRDEKLF
TRBV11-3,TRBD1,TRBJ2-3,ASSLGVGQKIADTQY
TRBV28,TRBD1,TRBJ1-2,ASSFDRAFGYT
TRBV18,-,TRBJ1-1,ASSPWGEAPEAF
TRBV9,-,TRBJ1-2,ASSAPGGLGYT
TRBV5-6,TRBD1,TRBJ1-2,ASSFNRRRLRDSLYGYT
TRBV7-2,-,TRBJ1-2,ASSLGGVGDGYT
TRBV5-8,-,TRBJ2-5,ASSLTGGPFGTQY
TRBV28,-,TRBJ1-1,ATVDIGEAF
TRBV27,TRBD1,TRBJ2-7,ASSPGDRVSYEQY